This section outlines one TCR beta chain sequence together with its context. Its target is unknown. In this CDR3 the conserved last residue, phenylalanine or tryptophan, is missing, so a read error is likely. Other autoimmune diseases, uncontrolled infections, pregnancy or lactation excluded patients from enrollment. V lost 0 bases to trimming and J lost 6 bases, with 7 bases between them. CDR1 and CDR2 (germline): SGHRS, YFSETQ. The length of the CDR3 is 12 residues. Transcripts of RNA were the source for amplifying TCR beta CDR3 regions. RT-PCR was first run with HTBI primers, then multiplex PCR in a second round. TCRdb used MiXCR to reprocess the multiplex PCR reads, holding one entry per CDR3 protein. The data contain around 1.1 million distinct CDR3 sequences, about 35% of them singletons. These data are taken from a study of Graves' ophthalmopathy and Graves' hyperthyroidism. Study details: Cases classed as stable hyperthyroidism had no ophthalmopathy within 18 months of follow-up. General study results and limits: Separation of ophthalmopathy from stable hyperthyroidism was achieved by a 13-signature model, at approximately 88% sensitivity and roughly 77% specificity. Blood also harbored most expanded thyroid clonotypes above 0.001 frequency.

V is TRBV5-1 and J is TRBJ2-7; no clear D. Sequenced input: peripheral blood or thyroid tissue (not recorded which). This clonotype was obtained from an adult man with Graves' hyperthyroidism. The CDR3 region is CASSLAGREQYL. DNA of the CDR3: TGCGCCAGCAGCTTGGCAGGACGCGAGCAGTACCTC.